This TCR beta chain was observed in a study of shared clonotypes between healthy human individuals. Across the study: Researchers assigned three CD4 naive, three CD4 memory, two CD8 naive and one CD8 memory plate to each donor.

Germline V gives CDR1 LGHNA, CDR2 YNFKEQ. The CDR3 is 15 amino acids. V was clipped by 4 bases and J by 3 bases; unmatched bases: 6. Profiled with immunoSEQ multiplex PCR; TCRdb holds only in-frame clones, not every one. Counted here are 2 million to 2.5 million clones, 95% occurring once; the ten biggest clones make up approximately 0.13%. Sample: naive CD4+ T cells sorted from blood. Subset specified: CD45RA+ positively selected. The chain links TRBV4-2 to TRBJ2-7, with TRBD2 matching over 10 bases. This receptor was obtained from a man between 18 and 29 years old in good health. Here the CDR3 reads CASSPLERGGYEQYF. The CDR3 DNA reads as TGTGCCAGCAGCCCATTAGAGCGGGGGGGCTACGAGCAGTACTTC.